The sequence of this TCR beta chain was determined in a study of blood T cell repertoires in COVID-19. Study at large: Sites in the United States, Italy and Spain provided acute and convalescent COVID-19 samples. In each case, the material was cDNA or gDNA derived from T cells, B-cell-depleted T cells, or PBMCs.

As originally analysed: Amplifying reference gene primers gave estimates of nucleated cell counts. Repertoires were generated with immunoSEQ multiplex PCR, while TCRdb's copy carries only in-frame clones and drops some. V, J and clone size are taken as reported in that table, and D and trimming were inferred from the DNA itself. The table lists 300,000 to 400,000 clones, 87% of them singletons, with 2% to 2.5% in the top ten. Seattle patients were enrolled during active infection and followed longitudinally. Germline V CDR1 and CDR2: SGHRS, YFSETQ. This CDR3 region has 15 residues. The V end was cut by 5 bases, the J end by 2 bases, with 14 bases between.

The TCR was taken from a woman aged 60-75 years with COVID-19, enrolled during active disease. The genes are TRBV5-1 and TRBJ2-1; D perhaps matches TRBD1 (7 bases). Sequencing was carried out using peripheral blood. This CDR3 reads CASRPGGPTYNEQFF. For the CDR3, the DNA is TGCGCCAGCAGGCCAGGGGGGCCCACCTACAATGAGCAGTTCTTC.